A selection of T cell receptor beta chains follows, all from one sample in a study of T cell responses to AZD1222 COVID-19 vaccine. Libraries were prepared by immunoSEQ multiplex PCR; TCRdb keeps only in-frame clonotypes and omits some of them. The sample includes about 150,000 clones, 94% of them seen just once. Sequenced material: peripheral blood, taken on day 0 of AZD1222 vaccination. These receptors were obtained from an adult in good health. Each CDR3 is given with its conserved first and last residue. The order of the fields is J gene, clone size, V gene, D gene, CDR3 protein, CDR3 DNA. A D gene is named only where the DNA matches it firmly. Where a row states a size, it is once, few, many or the class of an expanded clone; other rows omit it.

J gene: TRBJ2-2; clone size: NA; V gene: TRBV3-1/TRBV3-2; D gene: NA; CDR3 protein: CASSPVTGELFF; CDR3 DNA: TGTGCCAGCAGCCCCGTCACCGGGGAGCTGTTTTTT
J gene: TRBJ2-5; clone size: NA; V gene: TRBV3-1/TRBV3-2; D gene: NA; CDR3 protein: CASSQGGVMQETQYF; CDR3 DNA: TGTGCCAGCAGCCAAGGCGGGGTGATGCAAGAGACCCAGTACTTC
J gene: TRBJ1-1; clone size: NA; V gene: TRBV2; D gene: NA; CDR3 protein: CASRGSVNTEAFF; CDR3 DNA: TGTGCCAGCAGGGGTTCCGTGAACACTGAAGCTTTCTTT
J gene: TRBJ1-4; clone size: NA; V gene: TRBV25-1; D gene: NA; CDR3 protein: CASSLTSTVEKLFF; CDR3 DNA: TGTGCCAGCAGTCTGACATCAACAGTGGAAAAACTGTTTTTT
J gene: TRBJ2-3; clone size: NA; V gene: TRBV2; D gene: NA; CDR3 protein: CASSAMTDTQYF; CDR3 DNA: TGTGCCAGCAGTGCGATGACAGATACGCAGTATTTT
J gene: TRBJ1-1; clone size: NA; V gene: TRBV28; D gene: NA; CDR3 protein: CASTSGQTAREAFF; CDR3 DNA: TGTGCCAGCACCTCAGGGCAGACCGCACGTGAAGCTTTCTTT
J gene: TRBJ2-6; clone size: NA; V gene: TRBV3-1/TRBV3-2; D gene: TRBD2; CDR3 protein: CASSQVWSSGGAGANVLTF; CDR3 DNA: TGTGCCAGCAGCCAAGTCTGGAGTAGCGGGGGAGCTGGGGCCAACGTCCTGACTTTC
J gene: TRBJ1-6; clone size: NA; V gene: TRBV6-1; D gene: TRBD1; CDR3 protein: CASRQGDSPLHF; CDR3 DNA: TGTGCCAGCAGACAGGGGGATTCACCCCTCCACTTT
J gene: TRBJ1-4; clone size: once; V gene: TRBV5-1; D gene: TRBD1; CDR3 protein: CASSPTGAGSEKLFF; CDR3 DNA: TGCGCCAGCAGCCCAACAGGGGCGGGAAGTGAAAAACTGTTTTTT
J gene: TRBJ2-2; clone size: NA; V gene: TRBV3-1/TRBV3-2; D gene: NA; CDR3 protein: CASSLRQITGELFF; CDR3 DNA: TGTGCCAGCAGCCTCCGACAGATCACCGGGGAGCTGTTTTTT
J gene: TRBJ1-2; clone size: NA; V gene: TRBV14; D gene: NA; CDR3 protein: CASSQALGHGGYTF; CDR3 DNA: TGTGCCAGCAGCCAAGCGTTGGGACACGGCGGCTACACCTTC
J gene: TRBJ2-1; clone size: NA; V gene: TRBV27; D gene: NA; CDR3 protein: CASSSGTNEQFF; CDR3 DNA: TGTGCCAGCAGCTCGGGGACTAATGAGCAGTTCTTC
J gene: TRBJ1-2; clone size: NA; V gene: TRBV5-5; D gene: NA; CDR3 protein: CASSPRLEGYGYTF; CDR3 DNA: TGTGCCAGCAGTCCACGTCTGGAGGGATATGGCTACACCTTC
J gene: TRBJ1-2; clone size: NA; V gene: TRBV30; D gene: NA; CDR3 protein: CAWSVLAGVYGYTF; CDR3 DNA: TGTGCCTGGAGTGTACTAGCAGGGGTCTATGGCTACACCTTC
J gene: TRBJ2-5; clone size: NA; V gene: TRBV2; D gene: NA; CDR3 protein: CASSEGTSQETQYF; CDR3 DNA: TGTGCCAGCAGTGAAGGCACTAGCCAGGAGACCCAGTACTTC
J gene: TRBJ1-2; clone size: NA; V gene: TRBV6-5; D gene: NA; CDR3 protein: CASSYSLDSNYGYTF; CDR3 DNA: TGTGCCAGCAGTTACTCTCTAGACAGCAACTATGGCTACACCTTC
J gene: TRBJ1-5; clone size: once; V gene: TRBV6-5; D gene: NA; CDR3 protein: CASSYSSGAYQPQHF; CDR3 DNA: TGTGCCAGCAGTTACTCATCCGGGGCCTATCAGCCCCAGCATTTT
J gene: TRBJ2-2; clone size: NA; V gene: TRBV6-5; D gene: NA; CDR3 protein: CASSYGRENTGELFF; CDR3 DNA: TGTGCCAGCAGTTACGGGCGGGAGAACACCGGGGAGCTGTTTTTT
J gene: TRBJ2-3; clone size: NA; V gene: TRBV15; D gene: TRBD1; CDR3 protein: CATRPQGASTDTQYF; CDR3 DNA: TGTGCCACCAGACCTCAGGGGGCAAGCACAGATACGCAGTATTTT
J gene: TRBJ1-2; clone size: NA; V gene: TRBV28; D gene: NA; CDR3 protein: CAIQGSNYGYTF; CDR3 DNA: TGTGCCATCCAGGGGTCTAACTATGGCTACACCTTC
J gene: TRBJ2-1; clone size: NA; V gene: TRBV5-1; D gene: NA; CDR3 protein: CASSRLGGSAGNEQFF; CDR3 DNA: TGCGCCAGCAGCCGGTTGGGGGGAAGCGCGGGTAATGAGCAGTTCTTC
J gene: TRBJ2-5; clone size: NA; V gene: TRBV6-4; D gene: TRBD2; CDR3 protein: CASSFTSEETQYF; CDR3 DNA: TGTGCCAGCAGTTTCACTAGCGAAGAGACCCAGTACTTC
J gene: TRBJ2-5; clone size: NA; V gene: TRBV6-6; D gene: TRBD2; CDR3 protein: CASRRIAGGEETQYF; CDR3 DNA: TGTGCCAGCAGAAGAATAGCGGGAGGGGAAGAGACCCAGTACTTC
J gene: TRBJ2-3; clone size: NA; V gene: TRBV6-5; D gene: NA; CDR3 protein: CASSYVSGTDTQYF; CDR3 DNA: TGTGCCAGCAGTTACGTCTCCGGCACAGATACGCAGTATTTT
J gene: TRBJ2-4; clone size: NA; V gene: TRBV27; D gene: NA; CDR3 protein: CASSLSGPKNIQYF; CDR3 DNA: TGTGCCAGCAGTTTATCAGGGCCCAAAAACATTCAGTACTTC
J gene: TRBJ2-3; clone size: NA; V gene: TRBV28; D gene: TRBD2; CDR3 protein: CASSSAGGPDTQYF; CDR3 DNA: TGTGCCAGCAGCTCTGCGGGGGGCCCAGATACGCAGTATTTT
J gene: TRBJ2-2; clone size: few; V gene: TRBV27; D gene: NA; CDR3 protein: CASSSGRVGNSGELFF; CDR3 DNA: TGTGCCAGCAGTTCAGGACGGGTGGGAAACTCCGGGGAGCTGTTTTTT
J gene: TRBJ1-3; clone size: NA; V gene: TRBV18; D gene: TRBD1; CDR3 protein: CASSPTGASGNTIYF; CDR3 DNA: TGTGCCAGCTCACCTACAGGGGCTTCTGGAAACACCATATATTTT
J gene: TRBJ2-1; clone size: once; V gene: TRBV7-9; D gene: TRBD2; CDR3 protein: CASSQRLAVYNEQFF; CDR3 DNA: TGTGCCAGCAGCCAGAGACTAGCGGTATACAATGAGCAGTTCTTC
J gene: TRBJ2-3; clone size: NA; V gene: TRBV14; D gene: TRBD2; CDR3 protein: CAARGLFGRAPIPDTQYF; CDR3 DNA: TGTGCCGCTAGGGGTTTGTTCGGGAGGGCCCCCATTCCAGATACGCAGTATTTT
J gene: TRBJ1-1; clone size: once; V gene: TRBV6-5; D gene: NA; CDR3 protein: CASVGGTEAFF; CDR3 DNA: TGTGCCAGCGTGGGGGGGACTGAAGCTTTCTTT
J gene: TRBJ2-1; clone size: NA; V gene: TRBV4-2; D gene: NA; CDR3 protein: CASSQGLAEWVEQFF; CDR3 DNA: TGTGCCAGCAGCCAAGGTTTAGCGGAATGGGTTGAGCAGTTCTTC
J gene: TRBJ1-2; clone size: NA; V gene: TRBV3-1/TRBV3-2; D gene: NA; CDR3 protein: CASSQARVGYTF; CDR3 DNA: TGTGCCAGCAGCCAAGCGAGGGTGGGCTACACCTTC
J gene: TRBJ1-1; clone size: NA; V gene: TRBV27; D gene: NA; CDR3 protein: CASSLEENTEAFF; CDR3 DNA: TGTGCCAGCAGTTTGGAGGAAAACACTGAAGCTTTCTTT
J gene: TRBJ1-2; clone size: NA; V gene: TRBV18; D gene: NA; CDR3 protein: CASSLWVEESYTF; CDR3 DNA: TGTGCCAGCTCACTGTGGGTCGAGGAGAGCTACACCTTC
J gene: TRBJ1-5; clone size: NA; V gene: TRBV20-1; D gene: NA; CDR3 protein: CSASYTYSNQPQHF; CDR3 DNA: TGCAGTGCTAGTTACACTTATAGCAATCAGCCCCAGCATTTT
J gene: TRBJ2-3; clone size: NA; V gene: TRBV2; D gene: TRBD1; CDR3 protein: CASSRTGGTADTQYF; CDR3 DNA: TGTGCCAGCAGTAGGACAGGGGGTACGGCAGATACGCAGTATTTT
J gene: TRBJ2-1; clone size: NA; V gene: TRBV19; D gene: NA; CDR3 protein: CASRAGGLEGNEQFF; CDR3 DNA: TGTGCCAGTAGAGCAGGGGGTTTGGAGGGCAATGAGCAGTTCTTC
J gene: TRBJ1-6; clone size: NA; V gene: TRBV9; D gene: TRBD1; CDR3 protein: CASRKGAQSSPLHF; CDR3 DNA: TGTGCCAGCAGGAAGGGGGCCCAATCTTCACCCCTCCACTTT
J gene: TRBJ1-5; clone size: NA; V gene: TRBV6-5; D gene: NA; CDR3 protein: CASSTQGEGGQPQHF; CDR3 DNA: TGTGCCAGCAGTACCCAGGGAGAGGGCGGTCAGCCCCAGCATTTT
J gene: TRBJ2-1; clone size: NA; V gene: TRBV5-4; D gene: TRBD2; CDR3 protein: CASSLELAGMGEQFF; CDR3 DNA: TGTGCCAGCAGCTTGGAACTAGCGGGTATGGGTGAGCAGTTCTTC
J gene: TRBJ1-1; clone size: NA; V gene: TRBV14; D gene: NA; CDR3 protein: CASSQEPGATEAFF; CDR3 DNA: TGTGCCAGCAGCCAAGAACCGGGGGCCACTGAAGCTTTCTTT
J gene: TRBJ1-2; clone size: NA; V gene: TRBV20-1; D gene: NA; CDR3 protein: CSARGVVGYTF; CDR3 DNA: TGCAGTGCTAGAGGGGTGGTAGGCTACACCTTC
J gene: TRBJ1-5; clone size: NA; V gene: TRBV6-1; D gene: TRBD1; CDR3 protein: CASSELWTGVSNQPQHF; CDR3 DNA: TGTGCCAGCAGTGAACTTTGGACAGGCGTCAGCAATCAGCCCCAGCATTTT
J gene: TRBJ1-1; clone size: NA; V gene: TRBV7-2; D gene: NA; CDR3 protein: CASSLDGVGTEAFF; CDR3 DNA: TGTGCCAGCAGCTTAGATGGGGTAGGCACTGAAGCTTTCTTT
J gene: TRBJ1-1; clone size: NA; V gene: TRBV19; D gene: NA; CDR3 protein: CASSPPPRGSEAFF; CDR3 DNA: TGTGCCAGTAGTCCACCCCCCCGCGGGTCTGAAGCTTTCTTT
J gene: TRBJ1-1; clone size: NA; V gene: TRBV5-6; D gene: NA; CDR3 protein: CASSLVPGAEAFF; CDR3 DNA: TGTGCCAGCAGCTTGGTGCCGGGTGCTGAAGCTTTCTTT
J gene: TRBJ2-2; clone size: NA; V gene: TRBV5-4; D gene: TRBD2; CDR3 protein: CASRPRGGAGELFF; CDR3 DNA: TGTGCCAGCAGGCCCCGGGGGGGGGCCGGGGAGCTGTTTTTT
J gene: TRBJ1-4; clone size: NA; V gene: TRBV2; D gene: NA; CDR3 protein: CASSALGVTLVEKLFF; CDR3 DNA: TGTGCCAGCAGTGCTCTGGGGGTAACCTTGGTTGAAAAACTGTTTTTT
J gene: TRBJ1-2; clone size: once; V gene: TRBV2; D gene: TRBD1; CDR3 protein: CASSEVNAGGGYGYTF; CDR3 DNA: TGTGCCAGCAGTGAAGTAAACGCAGGGGGCGGCTATGGCTACACCTTC
J gene: TRBJ2-2; clone size: NA; V gene: TRBV7-9; D gene: NA; CDR3 protein: CASSLARPTNTGELFF; CDR3 DNA: TGTGCCAGCAGCTTAGCCAGGCCCACGAACACCGGGGAGCTGTTTTTT
J gene: TRBJ1-4; clone size: NA; V gene: TRBV10-3; D gene: NA; CDR3 protein: CAISGEGQTLKLFF; CDR3 DNA: TGTGCCATCAGTGGGGAGGGGCAGACCCTCAAACTGTTTTTT